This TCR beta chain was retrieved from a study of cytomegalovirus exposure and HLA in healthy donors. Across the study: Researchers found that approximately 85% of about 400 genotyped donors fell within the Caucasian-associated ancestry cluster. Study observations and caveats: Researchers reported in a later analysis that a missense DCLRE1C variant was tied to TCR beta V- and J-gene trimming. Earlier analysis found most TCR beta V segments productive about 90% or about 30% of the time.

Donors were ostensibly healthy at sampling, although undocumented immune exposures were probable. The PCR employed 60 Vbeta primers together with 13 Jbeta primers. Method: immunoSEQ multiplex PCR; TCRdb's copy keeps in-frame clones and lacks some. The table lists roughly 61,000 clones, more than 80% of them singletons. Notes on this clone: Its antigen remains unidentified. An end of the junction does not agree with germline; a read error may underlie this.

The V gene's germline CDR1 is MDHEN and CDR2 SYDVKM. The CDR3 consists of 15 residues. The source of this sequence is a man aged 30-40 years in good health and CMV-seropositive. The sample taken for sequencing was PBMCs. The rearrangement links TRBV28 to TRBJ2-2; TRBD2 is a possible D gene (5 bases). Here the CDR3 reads CASNYFRRATGKLFF. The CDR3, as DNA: TGTGCCAGCAATTACTTCCGACGGGCCACCGGGAAGCTGTTTTTT.